This TCR beta chain emerged from a study of blood T cell repertoires in COVID-19. Across the whole study: Samples taken during acute and convalescent COVID-19 were collected in the United States, Italy and Spain. T cells, B-cell-depleted T cells, or PBMCs supplied cDNA or gDNA.

Original data processing: Counts of nucleated cells, estimated from reference gene primer amplification, were obtained. Produced via immunoSEQ multiplex PCR; TCRdb's table is partial and in-frame only. The V and J calls and clone size were taken over from that table, and D and trimming were inferred from the DNA. Seen here are just over 95,000 clones, about 81% observed once, and the top ten hold 15% to 20%. V shed 3 bases, J shed 4 bases, and the junction held 9 bases outside the gene matches. Germline V lookup: CDR1 SGHDT, CDR2 YYEEEE. This CDR3 contains 15 residues. Input material: peripheral blood. This sequence joins TRBV5-6 and TRBJ2-7; 8 nucleotides line up with TRBD1. This TCR derives from a man of 80 years or more with acute or convalescent COVID-19. CDR3 sequence reads: CASSWKRTGKYEQYF. CDR3 in DNA: TGTGCCAGCAGCTGGAAAAGGACAGGGAAGTACGAGCAGTACTTC.